What follows are 19 T cell receptor beta chains derived from one specimen sequenced in a study of beta chain features in type 1 diabetes. Their antigens remain unidentified. As every portion of the isolated RNA was reverse transcribed, the sequencing read expressed TCRB transcripts. Only in-frame clones appear in the TCRdb table, and some are missing; sequencing was by immunoSEQ multiplex PCR. The table lists 500,000 to 650,000 clones, around 12% of them singletons. Study-wide results and limits: Shortening that was moderate but significant affected the TCRB CDR3s of Type 1 diabetes patients in all four CD4+ subsets.

Sequencing was performed on naive CD4+ T cells from blood. These receptors were collected from a man aged 25-45 years with type 1 diabetes.

This clone was observed a handful of times. DNA for the CDR3: TGCGCCAGCAGCCTAACTAGCGGGGGGACCAATGAGCAGTTCTTC. This encodes CASSLTSGGTNEQFF. This chain joins TRBV5-1 and TRBJ2-1; 12 bases fit TRBD2. V was clipped by 4 bases and J by 6 bases; unmatched bases: 5. Germline CDR1 is SGHRS and CDR2 is YFSETQ. This CDR3 spans 15 amino acids.

With regard to this clone: An end of the junction does not agree with germline; a read error may underlie this. The genes are TRBV7-9 and TRBJ2-3, with 10 bases lining up with TRBD2. This CDR3 comprises 15 residues. Germline CDR1 reads SEHNR; CDR2 reads FQNEAQ (reference sequence). CDR3 sequence: CASSVAGGTPDTQYF. The CDR3, as DNA: TGTGCCAGCAGCGTAGCGGGGGGCACCCCAGATACGCAGTATTTT.

The CDR3 DNA sequence: TGTGCCAGCAGTTTTCTAGCGGGGGGGAACCCCTACAATGAGCAGTTCTTC. It translates to CASSFLAGGNPYNEQFF. The rearrangement uses TRBV28 and TRBJ2-1; the match to TRBD2 covers 12 bases. V was clipped by 3 bases and J by 2 bases; unmatched bases: 5. Per the germline V gene, CDR1 is MDHEN and CDR2 is SYDVKM. The CDR3 loop spans 17 amino acids.

The rearrangement links TRBV4-3 to TRBJ2-2; the D call may be TRBD1 or TRBD2 (6 bases each). Germline loops: CDR1 LGHNA, CDR2 YSLEER. The ends were cut back, 0 bases at V and 6 bases at J, with 8 bases in the middle. This CDR3 spans 14 amino acids. The DNA for the CDR3 is TGCGCCAGCAGCCAAGAAGGGGGGTCCGGGGAGCTGTTTTTT. It encodes CASSQEGGSGELFF.

A remark on this clone: Other DNA sequences in the same sample also yield this CDR3. The J gene is TRBJ2-5, the V gene TRBV2; D unresolved. Trimming took off 2 bases at V and 5 bases at J, with 3 bases between the two ends. Germline assignment: CDR1 SNHLY and CDR2 FYNNEI. The CDR3 totals 11 residues. The CDR3 sequence: CASSERETQYF. Written as DNA, the CDR3 is TGTGCCAGCAGTGAACGGGAGACCCAGTACTTC.

The chain couples TRBV18 to TRBJ1-2; 8 bases are shared with TRBD1. The CDR3 length is 13 residues. J was trimmed by 7 bases and V by 1 base; bases with no gene match: 2. The germline gives CDR1 KGHSH, CDR2 LQKENI. CDR3 bases: TGTGCCAGCTCACCACAAGACAGGGGTGGCTACACCTTC. Its protein product is CASSPQDRGGYTF.

This clone turned up a few times. The chain employs TRBV5-6 and TRBJ1-1; possible D gene TRBD1, 6 bases. The CDR3 is 12 residues long. V was cut by 6 bases and J by 7 bases, with 13 bases left in between. CDR1 is SGHDT, CDR2 YYEEEE, per germline. The CDR3 nucleotides are TGTGCCAGCAACCTACAGGGAATTGAAGCTTTCTTT. Its translation is CASNLQGIEAFF. The full variable domain, with the rest looked up from reference TRBV5-6 and TRBJ1-1, is DAGVTQSPTHLIKTRGQQVTLRCSPKSGHDTVSWYQQALGQGPQFIFQYYEEEERQRGNFPDRFSGHQFPNYSSELNVNALLLGDSALYLCASNLQGIEAFFGQGTRLTVV.

The chain has TRBV2 and TRBJ1-2; D is unresolved. CDR3 size: 12 residues. The V end was cut by 5 bases, the J end by 0 bases, with 4 bases between. Germline values: CDR1 SNHLY, CDR2 FYNNEI. The CDR3 DNA is TGTGCCAGCAGTACTGCTAACTATGGCTACACCTTC. This sequence encodes CASSTANYGYTF.

The chain has TRBV14 and TRBJ1-6; no firm D call. The CDR3 covers 15 residues. Trimming left V 0 bases short and J 10 bases short, with 13 bases between. Germline V lookup: CDR1 SGHDN, CDR2 FVKESK. The CDR3 DNA reads as TGTGCCAGCAGCCAAGATGTAGGGATGGGGTCACCCCTCCACTTT. As protein: CASSQDVGMGSPLHF.

The genes are TRBV10-3 and TRBJ1-1, with D tentatively TRBD1 (6 bases). Trimming cost V 5 bases and J 10 bases, with 14 bases left between them. This CDR3 is built from 12 residues. Looked up from germline, CDR1 is ENHRY and CDR2 is SYGVKD. The CDR3 bases are TGTGCCATCAGTACAGGGTACGAGGGAGCTTTCTTT. Amino acid sequence: CAISTGYEGAFF.

CDR3 amino acids: CASSLASRYGYTF. CDR3 DNA: TGTGCCAGCAGCCTAGCCTCACGGTATGGCTACACCTTC. V and J are TRBV14 and TRBJ1-2; D remains ambiguous. The germline V gene has CDR1 SGHDN and CDR2 FVKESK. CDR3 size: 13 residues. The germline V and J ends were trimmed by 4 bases and 5 bases, with 11 bases remaining between them.

This clone was counted only a few times. This chain uses TRBV10-3 with TRBJ2-1, with a possible D match to TRBD2 (6 bases). V gave up 4 bases and J gave up 2 bases, with 9 bases separating them. The CDR3 loop spans 14 amino acids. From germline, CDR1 is ENHRY and CDR2 SYGVKD. CDR3 residues: CAISGGVPYNEQFF. CDR3 in DNA: TGTGCCATCAGTGGGGGGGTGCCCTACAATGAGCAGTTCTTC.

This clone appeared a few times. V is TRBV11-1 and J is TRBJ2-5; possibly TRBD2 for D (5 bases). V gave up 5 bases and J gave up 0 bases, with 10 bases separating them. The CDR3 loop spans 14 amino acids. Looked up from germline, CDR1 is SGHAT and CDR2 is FQDESV (reference sequence). The CDR3 is CASSLGLYQETQYF. CDR3 nucleotide sequence: TGTGCCAGCAGCCTAGGACTTTACCAAGAGACCCAGTACTTC.

In this sample, this clone turned up a few times. CDR3 sequence: CASSTFGVLNEQFF. The CDR3 DNA follows: TGTGCCAGCAGCACCTTCGGGGTCCTCAATGAGCAGTTCTTC. This rearrangement joins TRBV7-6 to TRBJ2-1; perhaps TRBD2 as D (5 bases). V dropped 5 bases and J dropped 6 bases, with 14 bases sitting between them. This CDR3 spans 14 amino acids. Per germline, CDR1 SGHVS and CDR2 FNYEAQ.

This clone was counted between two and nine times. V usage is TRBV14 and J usage is TRBJ2-4; D is unclear. Per germline, CDR1 SGHDN and CDR2 FVKESK. Trimming shortened V by 1 base and J by 5 bases, and 6 bases separated the two germline ends. CDR3 size: 13 residues. CDR3 loop: CASSQAVENIQYF. The CDR3 nucleotides read TGTGCCAGCAGCCAAGCGGTGGAAAACATTCAGTACTTC.

A few counts support this clone. The J gene is TRBJ1-2, the V gene TRBV6-5; 9 nucleotides agree with TRBD1. V dropped 10 bases and J dropped 6; count of bases not matched to a gene: 3. CDR1 and CDR2 from the germline V gene are MNHEY and SVGAGI. CDR3 length equals 11 residues. The CDR3 nucleotides read TGTGCCACCGGACAGGGGAATGGCTACACCTTC. This codes for CATGQGNGYTF.

This clone was recorded a few times. The rearrangement uses TRBV19 and TRBJ1-2; D is unclear. The V end was cut by 1 base, the J end by 12 bases, with 12 bases between. The CDR3 spans 12 residues. Germline V lookup: CDR1 LNHDA, CDR2 SQIVND (reference sequence). CDR3 sequence: CASSIGRQLNTF. In DNA, the CDR3 is TGTGCCAGTAGTATAGGTCGGCAGCTTAACACCTTC.

The V call is TRBV6-5, the J call TRBJ2-5; TRBD2 aligns across 10 bases. Germline trimming cut 5 bases from V and 4 bases from J; bases unmatched to any gene: 7. The CDR3 loop spans 15 amino acids. CDR1 is MNHEY and CDR2 is SVGAGI in the germline V gene. CDR3 region: CASSLAGAGPETQYF. DNA for the CDR3: TGTGCCAGCAGTCTAGCGGGGGCGGGTCCAGAGACCCAGTACTTC.

There are a few counts of this clone. J is TRBJ2-6 and V is TRBV9, with 12 bases matching TRBD1. CDR3 length equals 18 residues. Germline-derived CDR1 and CDR2 are SGDLS and YYNGEE. V shed 4 bases and J 3 bases; nucleotides not matched to a gene: 8. The CDR3 coding sequence is TGTGCCAGCAGCCCGGGACAGGGGGCGAAGTTTGGGGCCAACGTCCTGACTTTC. Translation: CASSPGQGAKFGANVLTF.